These T cell receptor beta chains were read from a single sample in a study of T cells in Graves' hyperthyroidism and ophthalmopathy. TCRdb recomputed calls from the multiplex PCR reads with MiXCR, one row per CDR3 protein. The sample shows approximately 400,000 distinct CDR3 sequences, roughly 14% of them seen only once. Sample: blood. These receptors originate from a woman aged 18-35 years with Graves' hyperthyroidism that later progressed to Graves' ophthalmopathy. The CDR3 runs from the conserved cysteine through the conserved F or W. A D gene is named only where the DNA matches it firmly. Size values are once, few and many counts, or a class for expanded clones, and some rows have none.

TGTGCCAGCAGTTTATTTAGGGGGGAGAGCACAGATACGCAGTATTTT	CASSLFRGESTDTQYF	TRBV27	few	NA	TRBJ2-3
TGTGCCAGCAGCTCCCGACAGTGGTCCTACGAGCAGTACTTC	CASSSRQWSYEQYF	TRBV7-9	few	NA	TRBJ2-7
TGTGCCAGCAGTGAAACTGAGGGGCGGCGATTGGAGACCCAGTACTTC	CASSETEGRRLETQYF	TRBV6-1	NA	NA	TRBJ2-5
TGTGCCAGCAGCCCCGTATTACAGGGAGCGGACATTCAGTACTTC	CASSPVLQGADIQYF	TRBV5-8	NA	NA	TRBJ2-4
TGCAGCGTTGATTTTGGACTAGCGGGAGGTGACGACAATGAGCAGTTCTTC	CSVDFGLAGGDDNEQFF	TRBV29-1	few	TRBD2	TRBJ2-1
TGTGCCACCGGCGAGGGGCGGGATTTAGAGACCCAGTACTTC	CATGEGRDLETQYF	TRBV24-1	many	NA	TRBJ2-5
TGTGCCTGGACACAGGCGGCCACCGGGGCGGGAGGCCAGCAGTACTTC	CAWTQAATGAGGQQYF	TRBV30	NA	TRBD2	TRBJ2-7
TGTGCCAGCAGTCTCGGACAGGGTCCCTCCTACGAGCAGTACTTC	CASSLGQGPSYEQYF	TRBV7-9	NA	TRBD1	TRBJ2-7
TGTGCCAGCAGAATGAAAGGGAACTATGGCTACACCTTC	CASRMKGNYGYTF	TRBV6-1	NA	NA	TRBJ1-2
TGCGCCAGCAGCCAGGAAACAGGGGACACTGAAGCTTTCTTT	CASSQETGDTEAFF	TRBV4-3	few	TRBD1	TRBJ1-1
TGTGCCAGCAGTCACGACAGTTTCGAGACCCAGTACTTC	CASSHDSFETQYF	TRBV28	many	NA	TRBJ2-5
TGCAGTGCTAGAGCCTTCGTAGGGAGCTCCTACAATGAGCAGTTCTTC	CSARAFVGSSYNEQFF	TRBV20-1	few	NA	TRBJ2-1
TGCGCCAGCAGCTTCTCAGCTTACTCCTACAATGAGCAGTTCTTC	CASSFSAYSYNEQFF	TRBV5-1	NA	NA	TRBJ2-1